This TCR beta chain was captured by sequencing in a study of T cell clones after liver transplantation. Notes on the study in general: A significant post-transplant drop in circulating graft-donor-reactive CD4 TCRbeta sequences occurred in most of the 8 subjects.

Some clones are missing from TCRdb's copy, which holds only in-frame ones; the method was immunoSEQ multiplex PCR. The sample contains roughly 62,000 clones, about 70% of which appear only once. In its sample, this clone was seen a few times. Its antigen is not known. This receptor was identified in a human patient who received a liver transplant. The graft donor may be the source of some T cells. The source was CD4+ T cells from blood, collected at the approximately 15-month timepoint.

The CDR3 reads CASSPTGLAGGIPYNEQFF. The CDR3 nucleotides are TGTGCCAGCAGCCCTACGGGACTAGCGGGAGGGATACCCTACAATGAGCAGTTCTTC. This sequence joins TRBV5-8 and TRBJ2-1, with 16 bases fitting TRBD2. The CDR3 consists of 19 residues. Trimming removed 4 bases from V and 2 bases from J; junction bases left unmatched: 9. Germline assignment: CDR1 SGHTS and CDR2 YDEGEE.